This entry features one T cell receptor (beta chain) sequence. Its antigen target is currently unknown. One base away there is no much larger clone; base qualities are not given. TCR cDNA was synthesized by 5'RACE template switching, which introduced a universal primer site and unique molecular identifiers. cDNA synthesis was primed from both the TCR alpha and TCR beta constant segments. Two PCR steps were used to amplify libraries, with sample barcodes and sequencing adapters being added in the second step. Sequencing of libraries was performed on Illumina HiSeq 2500 (2x100 bp) or NovaSeq (2x150 bp). On the study's bioinformatics: Demultiplexing of reads and collapsing into UMI consensus sequences were performed with MIGEC, and V(D)J alignment was carried out with MiXCR. Vaccine-responding clonotypes were identified with edgeR using replicate PBMC samples, with FDR below 0.01 and a log2 fold change above 5 up to day 15 being required. Each bulk clonotype received a CD4 or CD8 identity based on whether the sequenced CD4 or CD8 repertoire contained that clonotype at higher abundance. Through fastp at Q25 and MiXCR, TCRdb rebuilt clones from the public reads, retaining in-frame beta chains. Records with the same CDR3 protein are collapsed into one entry carrying the most frequent genes and DNA. These V and J calls originate from TCRdb's pipeline instead of the authors' own analysis. This sample lists a few hundred thousand distinct CDR3 sequences; around 16% were detected once. Jointly, the top ten make up about 18% of the sample.

This sample is drawn from a study of T cells after yellow fever vaccination (dated by TCRdb to about 2019). At the level of the whole study: Libraries from fractions with low cell numbers were prepared with the SMART-Seq v4 Ultra Low Input RNA kit. To follow T-cell clones before and after both primary and booster YFV17D yellow fever vaccination, bulk TCR alpha and beta repertoires underwent longitudinal sequencing. Two healthy male donors, one aged 18 to 30 and one aged 30 to 40 years, were included in the cohort. Blood samples were taken at several timepoints before and after primary and secondary immunization, and bulk PBMC replicates and cell subsets were isolated. Here is what the overall study found, with its caveats: The secondary T-cell response was found to be weaker but faster than the primary response, with a peak reached on day 5 rather than on day 15. FACS-sorted repertoires could contain abundant contaminating clonotypes from the bulk population, so computational filtering was required. After the booster, most clones that had expanded after primary vaccination were detected again (nearly 98% of CD4 and around nine tenths of CD8), suggesting broad maintenance of memory. The study included only a couple of donors, which limits how far the findings can be generalized. A small share of clonotypes occurred in both CD4 and CD8 compartments, likely arising from convergent recombination.

In the paper's terms, the treatment or condition label means: live attenuated yellow fever vaccine strain. At each blood-draw timepoint, two biological replicates of bulk PBMCs were obtained. PBMCs were isolated from peripheral blood using a standard Ficoll-Paque protocol. RNA was extracted with TriZol from bulk PBMCs, CD4 and CD8 fractions, and dextramer-positive and dextramer-negative fractions. From cysteine to phenylalanine, the CDR3 is 13 amino acids long. Only the CDR3 region is kept as DNA, spanning 39 bases read in frame from base 1. Between the V and J ends, shortened by 2 bases and 10 bases respectively, the junction contains 12 bases. The germline V gene sets CDR1 to MNHEY and CDR2 to SVGEGT.

The chain uses TRBV6-2 or TRBV6-3 and TRBJ2-1; the D gene cannot be named for sure. The source is a man between 18 and 29 years old who received the YFV17D yellow fever vaccine. The sequencing used PBMCs, collected 5 days after the first yellow fever vaccination. The CDR3 region: CASSYESGLEQFF. In nucleotide form, the sequence is TGTGCCAGCAGTTACGAAAGTGGGCTGGAGCAGTTCTTC.